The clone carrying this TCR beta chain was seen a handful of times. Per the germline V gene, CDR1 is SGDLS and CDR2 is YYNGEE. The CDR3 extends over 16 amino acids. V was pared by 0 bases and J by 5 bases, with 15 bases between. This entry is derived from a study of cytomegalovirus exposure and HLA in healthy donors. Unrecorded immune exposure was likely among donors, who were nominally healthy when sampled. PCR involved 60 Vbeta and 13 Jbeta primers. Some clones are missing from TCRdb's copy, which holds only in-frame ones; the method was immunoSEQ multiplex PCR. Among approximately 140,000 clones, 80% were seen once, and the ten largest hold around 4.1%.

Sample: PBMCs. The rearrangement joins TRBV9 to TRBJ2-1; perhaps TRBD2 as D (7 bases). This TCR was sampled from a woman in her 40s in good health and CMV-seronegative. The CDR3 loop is CASSVGGGLPDNEQFF. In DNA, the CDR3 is TGTGCCAGCAGCGTAGGAGGGGGACTACCAGACAATGAGCAGTTCTTC. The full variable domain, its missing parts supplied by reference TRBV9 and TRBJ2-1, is DSGVTQTPKHLITATGQRVTLRCSPRSGDLSVYWYQQSLDQGLQFLIQYYNGEERAKGNILERFSAQQFPDLHSELNLSSLELGDSALYFCASSVGGGLPDNEQFFGPGTRLTVL.